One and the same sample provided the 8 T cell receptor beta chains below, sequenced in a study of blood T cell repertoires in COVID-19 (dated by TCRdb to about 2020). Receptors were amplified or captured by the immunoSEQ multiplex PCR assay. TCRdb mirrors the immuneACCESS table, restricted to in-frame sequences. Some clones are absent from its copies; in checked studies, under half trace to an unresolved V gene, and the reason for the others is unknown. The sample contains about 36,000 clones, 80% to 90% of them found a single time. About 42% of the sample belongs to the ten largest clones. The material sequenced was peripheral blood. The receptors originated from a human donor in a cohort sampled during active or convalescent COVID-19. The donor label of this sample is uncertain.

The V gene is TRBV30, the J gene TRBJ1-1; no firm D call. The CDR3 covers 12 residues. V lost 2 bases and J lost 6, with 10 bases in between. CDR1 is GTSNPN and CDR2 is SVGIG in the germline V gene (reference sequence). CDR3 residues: CAWSLFNSEAFF. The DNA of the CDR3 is TGTGCCTGGAGTCTATTTAACTCTGAAGCTTTCTTT.

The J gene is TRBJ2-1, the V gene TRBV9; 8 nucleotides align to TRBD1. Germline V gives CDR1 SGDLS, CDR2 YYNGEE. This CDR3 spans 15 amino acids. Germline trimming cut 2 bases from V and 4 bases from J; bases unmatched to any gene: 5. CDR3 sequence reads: CASSVDRGYYNEQFF. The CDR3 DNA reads TGTGCCAGCAGCGTCGACAGGGGCTATTACAATGAGCAGTTCTTC.

This chain's CDR3 is CASSANQGARGYTF. The CDR3, as DNA: TGTGCCAGCAGTGCCAATCAGGGGGCTAGGGGCTACACCTTC. The V and J genes are TRBV25-1 and TRBJ1-2; the match to TRBD1 covers 8 bases. J was trimmed by 8 bases and V by 4 bases; bases with no gene match: 9. Germline lookup yields CDR1 MGHDK and CDR2 SYGVNS. The CDR3 covers 14 residues.

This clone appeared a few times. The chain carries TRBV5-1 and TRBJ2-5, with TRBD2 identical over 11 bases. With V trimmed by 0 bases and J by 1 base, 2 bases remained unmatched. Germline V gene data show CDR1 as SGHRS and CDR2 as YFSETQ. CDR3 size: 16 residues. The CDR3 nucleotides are TGCGCCAGCAGCTTGGCCGGGACTAGCGGCCAAGAGACCCAGTACTTC. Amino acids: CASSLAGTSGQETQYF.

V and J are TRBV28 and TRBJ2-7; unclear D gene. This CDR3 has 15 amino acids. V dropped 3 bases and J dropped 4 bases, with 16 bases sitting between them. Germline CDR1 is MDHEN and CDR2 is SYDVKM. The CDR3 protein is CASSLAAYRSYEQYF. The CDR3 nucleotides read TGTGCCAGCAGTTTGGCGGCCTATCGGTCTTACGAGCAGTACTTC.

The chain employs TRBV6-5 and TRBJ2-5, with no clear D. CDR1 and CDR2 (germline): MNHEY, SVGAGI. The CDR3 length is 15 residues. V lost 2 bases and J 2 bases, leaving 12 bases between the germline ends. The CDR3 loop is CASSYGSGGQETQYF. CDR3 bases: TGTGCCAGCAGTTACGGTTCGGGTGGGCAAGAGACCCAGTACTTC.

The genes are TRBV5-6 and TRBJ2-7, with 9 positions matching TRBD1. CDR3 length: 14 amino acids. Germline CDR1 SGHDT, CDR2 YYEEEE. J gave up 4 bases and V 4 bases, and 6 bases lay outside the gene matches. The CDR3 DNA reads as TGTGCCAGCAGCGGTACAGGGGGCATATACGAGCAGTACTTC. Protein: CASSGTGGIYEQYF.

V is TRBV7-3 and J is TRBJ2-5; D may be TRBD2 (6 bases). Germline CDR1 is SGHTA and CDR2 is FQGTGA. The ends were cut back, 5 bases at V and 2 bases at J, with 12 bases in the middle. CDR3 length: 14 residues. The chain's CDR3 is CASSPMGLQETQYF. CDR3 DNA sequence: TGTGCCAGCAGCCCCATGGGACTTCAAGAGACCCAGTACTTC.